This T cell receptor (beta chain) was found in a study of shared clonotypes between healthy human individuals. For the study at large: The study used three CD4 naive, three CD4 memory, two CD8 naive and one CD8 memory plate per donor.

Naive CD8 cells were CD45RO-negative, positively selected for CCR7, excluding terminally differentiated effector memory CD45RA+ cells. Trimming took 3 bases from V and 0 from J, leaving 15 bases between them. This CDR3 contains 17 residues. CDR1 is SQVTM and CDR2 is ANQGSEA in the germline V gene. This clone was counted a single time. Antigen unknown. The assay was immunoSEQ multiplex PCR, and TCRdb's table has in-frame clones only and misses some. The sample shows 1.5 million to 2.5 million clones, approximately 95% of them seen only once. Overall study findings and caveats: It was expected that sequencing depth would affect clonotype sharing among donors. Though the depth was large, rarefaction showed that sorted-subset sequencing was incomplete.

This sequence joins TRBV29-1 and TRBJ2-6, with D unresolved. Sequencing input: naive CD8+ T cells sorted from blood. The sequence was obtained from a man younger than 35 in good health. CDR3 DNA: TGCAGCGTTGAGTCGTGGCGCCCCAGCTCTGGGGCCAACGTCCTGACTTTC. Residues: CSVESWRPSSGANVLTF.